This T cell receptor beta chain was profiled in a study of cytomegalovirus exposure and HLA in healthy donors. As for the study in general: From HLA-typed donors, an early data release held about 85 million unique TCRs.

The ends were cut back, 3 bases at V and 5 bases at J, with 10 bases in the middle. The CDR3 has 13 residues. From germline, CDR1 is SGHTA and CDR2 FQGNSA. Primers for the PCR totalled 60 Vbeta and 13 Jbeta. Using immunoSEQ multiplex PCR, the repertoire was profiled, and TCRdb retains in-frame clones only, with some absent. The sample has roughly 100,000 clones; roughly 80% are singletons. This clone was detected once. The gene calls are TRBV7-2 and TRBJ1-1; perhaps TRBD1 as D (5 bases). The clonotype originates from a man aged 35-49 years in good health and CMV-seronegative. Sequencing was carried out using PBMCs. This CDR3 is CASSFSRATEAFF. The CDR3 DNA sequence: TGTGCCAGCAGCTTTTCCAGGGCTACTGAAGCTTTCTTT. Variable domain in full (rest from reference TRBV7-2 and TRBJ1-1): GAGVSQSPSNKVTEKGKDVELRCDPISGHTALYWYRQSLGQGLEFLIYFQGNSAPDKSGLPSDRFSAERTGGSVSTLTIQRTQQEDSAVYLCASSFSRATEAFFGQGTRLTVV.